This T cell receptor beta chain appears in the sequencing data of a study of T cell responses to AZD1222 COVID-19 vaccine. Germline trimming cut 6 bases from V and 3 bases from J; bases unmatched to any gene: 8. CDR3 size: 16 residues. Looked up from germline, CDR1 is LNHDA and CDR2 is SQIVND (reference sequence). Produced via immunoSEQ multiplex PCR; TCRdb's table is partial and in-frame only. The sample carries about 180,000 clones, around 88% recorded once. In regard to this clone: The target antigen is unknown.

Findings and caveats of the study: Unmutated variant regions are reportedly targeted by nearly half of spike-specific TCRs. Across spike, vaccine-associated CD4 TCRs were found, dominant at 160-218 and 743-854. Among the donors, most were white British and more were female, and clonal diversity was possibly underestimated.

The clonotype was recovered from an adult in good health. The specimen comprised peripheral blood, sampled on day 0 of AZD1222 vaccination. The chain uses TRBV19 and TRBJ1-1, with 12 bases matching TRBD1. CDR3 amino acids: CASSVQGQGAYTEAFF. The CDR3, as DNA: TGTGCCAGTAGCGTTCAGGGACAGGGGGCGTACACTGAAGCTTTCTTT. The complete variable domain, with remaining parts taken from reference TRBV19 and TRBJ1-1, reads DGGITQSPKYLFRKEGQNVTLSCEQNLNHDAMYWYRQDPGQGLRLIYYSQIVNDFQKGDIAEGYSVSREKKESFPLTVTSAQKNPTAFYLCASSVQGQGAYTEAFFGQGTRLTVV.